The 25 T cell receptor beta chains below all came from one sample that was sequenced in a study of T-cell reconstitution after alpha-beta-depleted transplantation in children. As it was prepared, the TCRbeta library received unique molecular identifiers. TCRdb re-called the PCR reads through MiXCR, storing one row per CDR3 protein. The sample holds approximately 130,000 distinct CDR3 sequences, 9.5% to 10% seen once. The source material was PBMCs, mostly from graft donor cells, sampled 180 days after TCRalphabeta/CD19-depleted stem cell transplant. These receptors were taken from a girl in the first two years of life who had a stem cell transplant for combined immunodeficiency, so the T cells may come from the graft donor.

This clonotype was counted many times. The gene calls are TRBV7-9 and TRBJ2-2; D may be TRBD1 (6 bases). Per germline, CDR1 SEHNR and CDR2 FQNEAQ (reference sequence). V lost 6 bases and J 6 bases, leaving 17 bases between the germline ends. CDR3 size: 15 residues. This chain's CDR3 is CASRLNTGFPGELFF. The CDR3 bases are TGTGCCAGCAGACTTAATACAGGGTTTCCCGGGGAGCTGTTTTTT.

This clonotype was detected a few times. This chain uses TRBV10-3 with TRBJ1-4; unclear D gene. Between the trimmed V and J ends, which lost 10 bases and 8 bases, there was a span of 11 bases. CDR3 length: 11 residues. The V gene's germline CDR1 is ENHRY and CDR2 SYGVKD. As DNA, the CDR3 is TGTGCCAGCCGAAAAGAAGAAAAACTGTTTTTT. This encodes CASRKEEKLFF.

J is TRBJ2-2 and V is TRBV7-9; D not certain. Deletions cut 5 bases from V and 0 bases from J, with 4 bases between. CDR1 and CDR2 from the germline V gene are SEHNR and FQNEAQ (reference sequence). The CDR3 has 13 amino acids. The CDR3 DNA follows: TGTGCCAGCAGCCCCTCGAACACCGGGGAGCTGTTTTTT. Translating gives CASSPSNTGELFF.

This clonotype has only a few counts. V is TRBV5-4 and J is TRBJ2-3; the D gene is possibly TRBD2 (7 bases). V dropped 0 bases and J dropped 0 bases, with 11 bases sitting between them. This CDR3 is built from 16 residues. Germline V gene sequence: CDR1 SGHNT, CDR2 YYREEE (reference sequence). CDR3 nucleotide sequence: TGTGCCAGCAGCTTGGAGGGGGGGCCTAGCACAGATACGCAGTATTTT. This codes for CASSLEGGPSTDTQYF.

As DNA, the CDR3 is TGTGCCAGCAGCTTCCCCCCCGGAGATACGCAGTATTTT. As protein: CASSFPPGDTQYF. The chain recombines TRBV7-2 with TRBJ2-3; D gene unclear. V lost 3 bases and J 5 bases, leaving 9 bases between the germline ends. The length of the CDR3 is 13 residues. CDR1 SGHTA and CDR2 FQGNSA come from the germline V gene.

This clonotype was recorded many times. V usage is TRBV6-1 and J usage is TRBJ2-7; 7 bases map to TRBD1. V shed 5 bases and J 6 bases; nucleotides not matched to a gene: 10. This CDR3 has 14 amino acids. Per the germline V gene, CDR1 is MNHNS and CDR2 is SASEGT. CDR3 amino acids: CASSRGQRGSEQYF. The CDR3 nucleotides are TGTGCCAGCAGTAGGGGACAGCGTGGGAGCGAGCAGTACTTC.

The rearrangement uses TRBV7-8 and TRBJ2-7; no clear D gene. This CDR3 comprises 15 residues. The germline CDR1 and CDR2 sequences are SGHVS and FQNEAQ. V dropped 5 bases and J dropped 0 bases, with 14 bases sitting between them. CDR3 region: CASSGETRNSYEQYF. The DNA for the CDR3 is TGTGCCAGCAGCGGAGAGACACGGAACTCCTACGAGCAGTACTTC.

This chain connects TRBV20-1 to TRBJ2-1, with 7 bases that match TRBD1. This CDR3 is built from 15 residues. CDR1 is DFQATT, CDR2 SNEGSKA, per germline (reference sequence). J gave up 2 bases and V 3 bases, and 7 bases lay outside the gene matches. This CDR3 is CSASTGTVPYNEQFF. CDR3 in DNA: TGCAGTGCTAGTACCGGGACAGTGCCCTACAATGAGCAGTTCTTC.

This clonotype was observed many times. A read error may produce the germline difference seen at one junction end. The chain is built from TRBV7-2 and TRBJ2-3; 11 nucleotides match TRBD2. Germline V CDR1 and CDR2: SGHTA, FQGNSA. The CDR3 runs 15 residues. DNA for the CDR3: TGTGCCAGCAGCTTAACTAGCGGGGGCACCGATACGCAGTATTTT. This gives the protein CASSLTSGGTDTQYF. The full variable domain, completed using reference TRBV7-2 and TRBJ2-3, is GAGVSQSPSNKVTEKGKDVELRCDPISGHTALYWYRQSLGQGLEFLIYFQGNSAPDKSGLPSDRFSAERTGGSVSTLTIQRTQQEDSAVYLCASSLTSGGTDTQYFGPGTRLTVL.

The chain carries TRBV7-2 and TRBJ1-2; possible D gene TRBD1, 6 bases. The V end lost 5 bases, the J end lost 7 bases, and 26 bases lay between the germline ends. Germline V gives CDR1 SGHTA, CDR2 FQGNSA. The CDR3 consists of 17 residues. The CDR3 DNA reads TGTGCCAGCAGCCTCCACGGGGGGGCACAGAATCCCATTGGCTACACCTTC. This sequence encodes CASSLHGGAQNPIGYTF.

This clonotype showed up just a few times. The CDR3 bases are TGTGCCAGCAGCTCCACCCCTGGCCCCGGCTACACCTTC. This gives the protein CASSSTPGPGYTF. The rearrangement joins TRBV7-9 to TRBJ1-2; D call uncertain. Trimming pared 4 bases from V and 8 bases from J, leaving 14 bases between. Germline CDR1 reads SEHNR; CDR2 reads FQNEAQ (reference sequence). The CDR3 has 13 residues.

This clonotype has only a few counts. The chain couples TRBV5-1 to TRBJ1-1, with D unclear. Germline loops: CDR1 SGHRS, CDR2 YFSETQ. This CDR3 is built from 15 residues. V lost 0 bases and J lost 1, with 10 bases in between. CDR3 in DNA: TGCGCCAGCAGCTTGGTGACTCCCAGGAACACTGAAGCTTTCTTT. Protein: CASSLVTPRNTEAFF.

V and J are TRBV18 and TRBJ2-1; no clear D. The CDR3 extends over 15 amino acids. Germline loops: CDR1 KGHSH, CDR2 LQKENI. V lost 3 bases, J lost 3 bases, and 12 bases lay in between. CDR3 residues: CASSPLSALYNEQFF. Written as DNA, the CDR3 is TGTGCCAGCTCACCTCTATCGGCGCTCTACAATGAGCAGTTCTTC.

This clonotype was seen only a few times. V is TRBV20-1 and J is TRBJ2-1, with 8 nucleotides matching TRBD1. J was trimmed by 0 bases and V by 5 bases; bases with no gene match: 3. The germline V gene has CDR1 DFQATT and CDR2 SNEGSKA (reference sequence). This CDR3 has 14 residues. The CDR3 DNA is TGCAGTGCTGACAGGGGTCGCTCCTACAATGAGCAGTTCTTC. It specifies CSADRGRSYNEQFF.

This clonotype was found many times. The chain joins TRBV3-1 to TRBJ2-6, with D maybe TRBD2 (6 bases). The CDR3 totals 14 residues. V shed 8 bases and J shed 2 bases, with 10 bases lying between them. CDR1 and CDR2 from the germline V gene are LGHDT and YNNKEL (reference sequence). The CDR3 coding sequence is TGTGCCAGCGGAGGGGTTACTGGGGCCAACGTCCTGACTTTC. This encodes CASGGVTGANVLTF.

The chain carries TRBV12-3 or TRBV12-4 and TRBJ2-3, with D perhaps matching TRBD2 (5 bases). The CDR3 consists of 18 residues. Deletions cut 2 bases from V and 3 bases from J, with 21 bases between. CDR3 sequence reads: CASSLRTDLWGRTDTQYF. The DNA of the CDR3 is TGTGCCAGCAGTTTAAGGACTGATTTGTGGGGTAGGACAGATACGCAGTATTTT.

The table lists this clonotype with a few counts. The chain couples TRBV5-1 to TRBJ2-3; perhaps TRBD1 as D (6 bases). Per the germline V gene, CDR1 is SGHRS and CDR2 is YFSETQ. The CDR3 totals 15 residues. The V and J ends lost 0 bases and 2 bases respectively, with 10 bases between them. The CDR3 DNA reads TGCGCCAGCAGCTTGGTAGGGGACACCACAGATACGCAGTATTTT. Protein product: CASSLVGDTTDTQYF.

This chain uses TRBV29-1 with TRBJ2-5, with 8 positions matching TRBD1. The CDR3 runs to 13 residues. Germline trimming cut 5 bases from V and 2 bases from J; bases unmatched to any gene: 4. Germline CDR1 is SQVTM and CDR2 is ANQGSEA. DNA for the CDR3: TGCAGCGTTCGCAGGGGGCTTCAAGAGACCCAGTACTTC. Translation: CSVRRGLQETQYF.

In this sample, this clonotype turned up a few times. The chain combines TRBV12-3 or TRBV12-4 with TRBJ1-2, with 7 bases matching TRBD1. This CDR3 contains 13 residues. The V segment lost 5 bases and the J segment 8 bases; nucleotides outside the gene matches: 8. The CDR3: CASSHDRVGGYTF. CDR3 in DNA: TGTGCCAGCAGTCACGACAGGGTGGGAGGCTACACCTTC.

The chain has TRBV11-2 and TRBJ2-4; D call uncertain. CDR3 length: 17 amino acids. Trimming left V 0 bases short and J 0 bases short, with 12 bases between. From germline, CDR1 is SGHAT and CDR2 FQNNGV. In DNA, the CDR3 is TGTGCCAGCAGCTTAGAGAGCCTTAGACTAGCCAAAAACATTCAGTACTTC. Its protein is CASSLESLRLAKNIQYF.

This clonotype was recorded a few times. The V gene is TRBV29-1, the J gene TRBJ2-7, with 9 bases that match TRBD1. The CDR3 is 13 residues long. Germline CDR1 is SQVTM and CDR2 is ANQGSEA. V shed 7 bases, J shed 3 bases, and the junction held 7 bases outside the gene matches. CDR3: CSAATGGDYEQYF. As DNA, the CDR3 is TGCAGCGCCGCGACAGGGGGAGACTACGAGCAGTACTTC.

This clonotype was seen repeatedly, ten times or more. This chain joins TRBV6-5 and TRBJ1-3; TRBD1 matches at 7 bases. This CDR3 contains 15 residues. Trimming at V came to 6 bases and at J to 4 bases, leaving 9 bases not matched to a gene. From germline, CDR1 is MNHEY and CDR2 SVGAGI. The CDR3 DNA sequence: TGTGCCAGCAGGCCGGGACAGCCTTGGGGAAACACCATATATTTT. Its translation: CASRPGQPWGNTIYF.

This clonotype was observed a handful of times. The rearrangement links TRBV7-8 to TRBJ2-3; a weak D match, TRBD2 (5 bases). Germline V gene sequence: CDR1 SGHVS, CDR2 FQNEAQ. There are 15 residues in the CDR3. Trimming left V 5 bases short and J 9 bases short, with 21 bases between. The CDR3 sequence is CASSNSPLSGQTQYF. The CDR3 DNA sequence: TGTGCCAGCAGCAACTCTCCTCTAAGCGGCCAGACGCAGTATTTT.

This rearrangement joins TRBV20-1 to TRBJ2-3; D not certain. CDR1 is DFQATT, CDR2 SNEGSKA, per germline (reference sequence). V shed 2 bases and J shed 3 bases, with 15 bases lying between them. This CDR3 spans 15 amino acids. Here the CDR3 DNA reads TGCAGTGCTAGATCCGGGCCCTCTCGGACAGATACGCAGTATTTT. This sequence encodes CSARSGPSRTDTQYF.

This clonotype was seen more than once but under ten times. V is TRBV5-1 and J is TRBJ2-5, with TRBD1 matching 7 bases. CDR3 length: 14 residues. V shed 3 bases and J 4 bases; nucleotides not matched to a gene: 6. Germline assignment: CDR1 SGHRS and CDR2 YFSETQ. CDR3 in amino acids: CASSYDRVGETQYF. CDR3 coding DNA: TGCGCCAGCAGCTATGACAGGGTAGGAGAGACCCAGTACTTC.